The source of this T cell receptor beta chain is a study of blood T cell repertoires in COVID-19. At the level of the study: Samples came from the United States, Italy and Spain, spanning acute and convalescent COVID-19. Sources were T cells, B-cell-depleted T cells, or PBMCs; the material itself was cDNA or gDNA.

Authors' methods: Amplification of reference gene primers provided the estimated nucleated cell counts. Repertoires were generated with immunoSEQ multiplex PCR, while TCRdb's copy carries only in-frame clones and drops some. That table is the source of V, J and clone size, and D and trimming were worked out from the DNA. The sample records some 240,000 clones, around 84% being singletons. The CDR3 sequence is 12 residues long. V was pared by 7 bases and J by 3 bases, with 8 bases between. The chain employs TRBV12-3 or TRBV12-4 and TRBJ2-3, with D unresolved. Sequencing input: peripheral blood. The sequence came from a woman between 40 and 50 years old who had recovered from COVID-19. The CDR3 coding sequence is TGTGCCAGCAACAGTAATACAGATACGCAGTATTTT. This gives the protein CASNSNTDTQYF.